This T cell receptor beta chain was recorded in a study of post-analysis software for immune sequencing data. Across the study: Relapsing-remitting, secondary progressive and progressive-relapsing forms made up the multiple sclerosis disease courses.

The CDR3 consists of 18 residues. From germline, CDR1 is MDHEN and CDR2 SYDVKM. The germline V and J ends were trimmed by 3 bases and 5 bases, with 23 bases remaining between them. As for this clonotype: What it binds is not known.

The library was made from cDNA and included unique molecular identifiers. Around 500,000 cDNA molecules came from roughly 1 to 10 million T cells. TCRdb reprocessed the PCR reads via MiXCR and lists one record per CDR3 protein. The table includes roughly 410,000 distinct CDR3 sequences, approximately 33% detected once. Whole-study results and caveats: When compared against controls, multiple sclerosis patients showed significantly lower normalized Chao1 diversity. There were five TRBV segments more frequent in patients than controls, and TRBV5-6, TRBV5-1 and TRBV20-1 were among them.

V usage is TRBV28 and J usage is TRBJ2-1; D unresolved. This TCR was recovered from a girl aged 5 to 17 with multiple sclerosis. Sequencing input: blood. CDR3 DNA sequence: TGTGCCAGCAGTTTCTTTTGGCAGAAAAAAGAACCACACAATGAGCAGTTCTTC. The encoded protein is CASSFFWQKKEPHNEQFF.